The clone carrying this T cell receptor beta chain was observed a handful of times. The target antigen is unknown. These data belong to a study of T cell repertoires in cytomegalovirus infection. As for the study in general: It can be stated that public TCR beta signatures indicated CMV infection as well as a matching HLA type. General study findings and limits: Identification of carriers of CMV plus the relevant HLA was performed using cumulative public TCR beta family frequency. The study found HLA-C-restricted CMV-specific TCR beta clonotypes dominating the ex vivo response.

With 10 bases removed from V and 0 bases from J, the gap between germline ends came to 13 bases. The germline V gene has CDR1 SGHVS and CDR2 FQNEAQ. This CDR3 region has 15 residues. MiXCR, applied by TCRdb to the reads, yields one record per CDR3 protein. The data show 800,000 to 950,000 distinct CDR3 sequences, around a third seen once. The clonotype comes from a human donor in good health (CMV status not recorded). Some clones in this sample may be carry-over from other donors' samples. Sequencing used cultured CD8+ T cells from PBMCs, obtained from culture after CMV antigen stimulation. The V gene is TRBV7-8, the J gene TRBJ2-6; tentatively, D is TRBD1 or TRBD2 (5 bases each). The CDR3 protein is CATKLGTSGANVLTF. The CDR3 coding sequence is TGTGCCACTAAGCTTGGGACCTCTGGGGCCAACGTCCTGACTTTC.